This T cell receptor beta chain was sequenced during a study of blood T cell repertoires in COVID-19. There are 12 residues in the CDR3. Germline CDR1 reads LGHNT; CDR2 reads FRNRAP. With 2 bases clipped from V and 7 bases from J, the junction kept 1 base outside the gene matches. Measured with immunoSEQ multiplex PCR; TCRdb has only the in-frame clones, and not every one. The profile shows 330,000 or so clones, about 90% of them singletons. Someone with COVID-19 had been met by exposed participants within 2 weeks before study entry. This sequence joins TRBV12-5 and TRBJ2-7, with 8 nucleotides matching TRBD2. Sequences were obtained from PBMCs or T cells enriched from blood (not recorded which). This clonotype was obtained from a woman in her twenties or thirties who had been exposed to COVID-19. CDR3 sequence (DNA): TGTGCTAGTGGTTTGCGACTAGCGGAGCAGTACTTC. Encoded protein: CASGLRLAEQYF.